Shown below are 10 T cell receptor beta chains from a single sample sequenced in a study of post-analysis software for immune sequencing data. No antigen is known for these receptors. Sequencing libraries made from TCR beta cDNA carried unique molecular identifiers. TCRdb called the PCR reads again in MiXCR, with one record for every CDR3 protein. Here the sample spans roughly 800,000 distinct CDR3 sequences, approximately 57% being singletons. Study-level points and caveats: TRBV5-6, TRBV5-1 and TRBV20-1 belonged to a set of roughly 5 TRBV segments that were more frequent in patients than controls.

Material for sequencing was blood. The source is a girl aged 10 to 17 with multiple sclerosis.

CDR3 region: CASARGNYGYTF. Here the CDR3 DNA reads TGTGCCAGCGCCAGGGGGAACTATGGCTACACCTTC. The V call is TRBV6-1, the J call TRBJ1-2; 7 nucleotides line up with TRBD1. CDR3 length: 12 residues. Trimming cost V 8 bases and J 2 bases; bases outside gene matches: 2. Germline values: CDR1 MNHNS, CDR2 SASEGT.

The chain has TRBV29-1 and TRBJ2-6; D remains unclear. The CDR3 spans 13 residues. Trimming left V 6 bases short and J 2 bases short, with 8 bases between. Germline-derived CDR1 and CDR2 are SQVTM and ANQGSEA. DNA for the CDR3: TGCAGCGTCGTACCGCCTGGGGCCAACGTCCTGACTTTC. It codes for CSVVPPGANVLTF.

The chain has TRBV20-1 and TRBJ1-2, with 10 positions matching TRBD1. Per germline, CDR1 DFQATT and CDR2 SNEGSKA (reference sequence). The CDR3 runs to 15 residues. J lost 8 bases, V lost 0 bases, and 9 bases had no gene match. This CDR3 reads CSARDWDRGLIGYTF. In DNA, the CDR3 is TGCAGTGCTAGAGATTGGGACAGGGGACTAATCGGCTACACCTTC.

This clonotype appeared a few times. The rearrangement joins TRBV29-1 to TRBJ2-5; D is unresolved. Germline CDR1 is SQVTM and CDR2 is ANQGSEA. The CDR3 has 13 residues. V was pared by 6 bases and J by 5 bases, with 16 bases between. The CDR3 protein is CSVARSVGETQYF. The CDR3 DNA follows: TGCAGCGTCGCCCGCTCCGTCGGGGAGACCCAGTACTTC.

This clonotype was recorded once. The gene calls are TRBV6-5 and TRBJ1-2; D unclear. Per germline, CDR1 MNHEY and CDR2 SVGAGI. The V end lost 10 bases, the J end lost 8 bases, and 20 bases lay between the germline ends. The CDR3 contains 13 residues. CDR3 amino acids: CATWARPSGGYTF. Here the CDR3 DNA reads TGTGCCACCTGGGCCCGGCCGTCGGGGGGCTACACCTTC.

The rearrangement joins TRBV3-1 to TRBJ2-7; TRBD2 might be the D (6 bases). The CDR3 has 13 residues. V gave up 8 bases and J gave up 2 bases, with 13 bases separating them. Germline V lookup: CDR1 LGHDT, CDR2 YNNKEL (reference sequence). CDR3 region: CASRDSFTYEQYF. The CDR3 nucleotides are TGTGCCAGCCGGGACTCGTTTACCTACGAGCAGTACTTC.

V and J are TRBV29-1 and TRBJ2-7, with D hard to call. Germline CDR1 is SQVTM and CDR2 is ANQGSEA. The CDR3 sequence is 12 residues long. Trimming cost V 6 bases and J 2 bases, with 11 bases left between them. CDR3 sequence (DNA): TGCAGCGTGAAAACCCATACCTACGAGCAGTACTTC. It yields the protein CSVKTHTYEQYF.

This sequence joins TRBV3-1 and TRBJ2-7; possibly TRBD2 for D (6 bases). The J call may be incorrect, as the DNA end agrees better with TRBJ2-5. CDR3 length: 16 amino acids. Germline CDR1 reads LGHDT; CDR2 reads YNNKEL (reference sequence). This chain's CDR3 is CASSQGFRGSVWTQYF. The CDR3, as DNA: TGTGCCAGCAGCCAAGGATTCCGGGGGAGTGTATGGACCCAGTACTTC.

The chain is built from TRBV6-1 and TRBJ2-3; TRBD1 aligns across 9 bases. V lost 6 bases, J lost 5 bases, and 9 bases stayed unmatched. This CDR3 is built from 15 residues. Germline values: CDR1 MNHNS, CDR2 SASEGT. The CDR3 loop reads CASSVQGAVVDTQYF. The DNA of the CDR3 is TGTGCCAGCAGCGTACAGGGGGCGGTGGTAGATACGCAGTATTTT.

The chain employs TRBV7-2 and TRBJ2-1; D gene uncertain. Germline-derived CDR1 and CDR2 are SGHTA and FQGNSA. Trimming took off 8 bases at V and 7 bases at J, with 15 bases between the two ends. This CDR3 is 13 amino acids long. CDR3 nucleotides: TGTGCCAGCGGAAGCGCAACCGGGAATGAGCAGTTCTTC. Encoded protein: CASGSATGNEQFF. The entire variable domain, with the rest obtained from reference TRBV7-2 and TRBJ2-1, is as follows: GAGVSQSPSNKVTEKGKDVELRCDPISGHTALYWYRQSLGQGLEFLIYFQGNSAPDKSGLPSDRFSAERTGGSVSTLTIQRTQQEDSAVYLCASGSATGNEQFFGPGTRLTVL.